What follows are 6 T cell receptor beta chains derived from one specimen sequenced in a study of blood T cell repertoires in COVID-19. Produced via immunoSEQ multiplex PCR; TCRdb's table is partial and in-frame only. In the table there are 90,000 to 100,000 clones, around 83% of which are singletons. Sequencing was performed on peripheral blood. The receptors were gathered from a man between 65 and 79 years old with active or convalescent COVID-19.

In its sample, this clone was seen a few times. This chain links TRBV2 with TRBJ1-3; D is possibly TRBD1 (6 bases). Germline assignment: CDR1 SNHLY and CDR2 FYNNEI. With 7 bases removed from V and 2 bases from J, the gap between germline ends came to 15 bases. The CDR3 extends over 15 amino acids. The CDR3 DNA follows: TGTGCCAGCAACGAAGGGGACACAGCTGGAAACACCATATATTTT. It codes for CASNEGDTAGNTIYF.

The chain employs TRBV27 and TRBJ2-7; 11 bases agree with TRBD1. Trimming cost V 3 bases and J 5 bases; bases outside gene matches: 3. From germline, CDR1 is MNHEY and CDR2 SMNVEV (reference sequence). The CDR3 contains 14 residues. The CDR3 spells CASSFTDRGHEQYF. The DNA for the CDR3 is TGTGCCAGCAGTTTCACGGACAGGGGGCACGAGCAGTACTTC.

The chain joins TRBV28 to TRBJ1-2; D possibly corresponds to TRBD1 (6 bases). V gave up 5 bases and J gave up 4 bases, with 8 bases separating them. The CDR3 loop spans 12 amino acids. Germline CDR1 is MDHEN and CDR2 is SYDVKM. The DNA for the CDR3 is TGTGCCAGCAGTCCGGACAGCTATGGCTACACCTTC. It translates to CASSPDSYGYTF.

The chain uses TRBV7-2 and TRBJ1-5; D might be TRBD1 (5 bases). Per the germline V gene, CDR1 is SGHTA and CDR2 is FQGNSA. V was cut by 5 bases and J by 3 bases, with 14 bases left in between. This CDR3 region has 15 residues. The CDR3 here is CASSLSGDVNQPQHF. Written as DNA, the CDR3 is TGTGCCAGCAGCCTCTCGGGGGATGTCAATCAGCCCCAGCATTTT.

This clone was seen only a few times. The V call is TRBV4-1, the J call TRBJ1-1; D uncertain. V lost 1 base, J lost 4 bases, and 13 bases lay in between. The germline gives CDR1 MGHRA, CDR2 YSYEKL. The CDR3 is 15 amino acids. As DNA, the CDR3 is TGCGCCAGCAGCCAAGGAGGGTCCCTGGGCACTGAAGCTTTCTTT. Translation: CASSQGGSLGTEAFF.

The rearrangement uses TRBV4-1 and TRBJ2-1; D possibly corresponds to TRBD1 (7 bases). This CDR3 is built from 16 residues. V was shortened by 0 bases and J by 10 bases, with 19 bases between the two germline ends. Germline CDR1 reads MGHRA; CDR2 reads YSYEKL. CDR3 nucleotide sequence: TGCGCCAGCAGCCAAGATTCGGCGGGACAGCCCAGGGAGCAGTTCTTC. This translates into CASSQDSAGQPREQFF.